The clone carrying this T cell receptor (beta chain) was seen many times. One entry per CDR3 protein, called by TCRdb with MiXCR from the 5' RACE reads. Here the sample spans some 690,000 distinct CDR3 sequences, about 20% being singletons. This sample is part of a study of identical twins. Germline-derived CDR1 and CDR2 are ENHRY and SYGVKD. V was cut by 0 bases and J by 7 bases, with 7 bases left in between. The CDR3 has 14 residues. These data were also reused for a study on T cells expressing NK-cell markers. That source notes: Underlying the TCR beta repertoires were sorted CD3+CD56+NKG2C+, CD3+CD56+NKG2C- and CD3+CD56-NKG2C+ T cells. One of the eight sequenced donors was seronegative, whereas the other seven were HCMV-seropositive. The use of an anti-gamma-delta TCR antibody, which was added in several experiments, restricted sorting to T cells expressing alpha-beta TCR.

The TCR comes from a woman aged 18-29 years in good health. Sequencing input: PBMCs. V usage is TRBV10-3 and J usage is TRBJ1-6; D ambiguous. CDR3 coding DNA: TGTGCCATCAGTGAGTCCGGGCTCAATTCACCCCTCCACTTT. Amino acids: CAISESGLNSPLHF.